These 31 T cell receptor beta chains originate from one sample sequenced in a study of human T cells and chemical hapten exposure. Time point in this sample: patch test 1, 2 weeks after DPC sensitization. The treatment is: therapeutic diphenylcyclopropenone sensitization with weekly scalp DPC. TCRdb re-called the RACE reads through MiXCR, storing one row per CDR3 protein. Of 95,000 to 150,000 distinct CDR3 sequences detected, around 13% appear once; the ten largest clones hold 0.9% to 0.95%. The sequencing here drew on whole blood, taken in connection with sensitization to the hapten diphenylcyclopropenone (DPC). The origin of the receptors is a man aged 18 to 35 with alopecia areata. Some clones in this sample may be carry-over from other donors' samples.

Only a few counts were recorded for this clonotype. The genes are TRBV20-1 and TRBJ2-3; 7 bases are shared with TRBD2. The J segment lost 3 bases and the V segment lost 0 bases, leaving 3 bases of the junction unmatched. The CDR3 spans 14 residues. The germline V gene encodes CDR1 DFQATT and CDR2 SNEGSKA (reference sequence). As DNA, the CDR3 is TGCAGTGCTAGAGACGCGGGAGCGACAGATACGCAGTATTTT. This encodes CSARDAGATDTQYF.

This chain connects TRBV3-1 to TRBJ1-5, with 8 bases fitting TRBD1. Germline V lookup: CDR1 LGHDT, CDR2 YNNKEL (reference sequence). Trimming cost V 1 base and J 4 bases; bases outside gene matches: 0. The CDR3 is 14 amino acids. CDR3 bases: TGTGCCAGCAGCCAAGGGACAGGGAATCAGCCCCAGCATTTT. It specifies CASSQGTGNQPQHF.

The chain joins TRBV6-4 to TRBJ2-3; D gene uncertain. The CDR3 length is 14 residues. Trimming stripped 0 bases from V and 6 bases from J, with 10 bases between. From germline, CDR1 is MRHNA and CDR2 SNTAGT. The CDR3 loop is CASSDSEIGDTQYF. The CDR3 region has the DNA TGTGCCAGCAGTGACTCGGAAATCGGGGATACGCAGTATTTT.

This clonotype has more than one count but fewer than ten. The CDR3 region is CASTGTGVVYEQYF. CDR3 bases: TGTGCCAGCACCGGGACAGGGGTGGTCTACGAGCAGTACTTC. The chain couples TRBV11-2 to TRBJ2-7, with 10 bases lining up with TRBD1. Germline CDR1 is SGHAT and CDR2 is FQNNGV. V lost 7 bases and J lost 3; bases outside the gene matches: 6. The CDR3 extends over 14 amino acids.

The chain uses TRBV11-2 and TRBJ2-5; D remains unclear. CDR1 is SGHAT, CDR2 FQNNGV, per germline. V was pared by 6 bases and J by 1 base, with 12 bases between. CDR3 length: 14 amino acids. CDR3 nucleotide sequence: TGTGCCAGCAGAACCAGGATGGGCCAAGAGACCCAGTACTTC. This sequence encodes CASRTRMGQETQYF.

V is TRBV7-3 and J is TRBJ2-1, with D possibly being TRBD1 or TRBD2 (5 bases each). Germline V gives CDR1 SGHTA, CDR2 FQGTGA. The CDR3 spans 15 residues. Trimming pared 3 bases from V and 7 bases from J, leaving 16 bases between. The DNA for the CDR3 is TGTGCCAGCAGCTTCGCGCAGGGAGACGGTAATGAGCAGTTCTTC. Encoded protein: CASSFAQGDGNEQFF.

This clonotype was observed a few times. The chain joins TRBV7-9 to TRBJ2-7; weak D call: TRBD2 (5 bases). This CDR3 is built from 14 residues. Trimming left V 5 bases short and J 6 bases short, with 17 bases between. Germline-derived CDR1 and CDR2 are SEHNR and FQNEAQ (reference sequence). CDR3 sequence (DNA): TGTGCCAGCAGCCTTCGAGGTAGCGAGATCGAGCAGTACTTC. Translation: CASSLRGSEIEQYF.

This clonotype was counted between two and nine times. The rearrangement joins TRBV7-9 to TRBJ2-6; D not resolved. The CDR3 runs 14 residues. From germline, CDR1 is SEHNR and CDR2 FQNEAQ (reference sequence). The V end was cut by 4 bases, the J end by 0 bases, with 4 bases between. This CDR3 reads CASSWSSGANVLTF. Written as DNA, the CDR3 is TGTGCCAGCAGCTGGAGCTCTGGGGCCAACGTCCTGACTTTC.

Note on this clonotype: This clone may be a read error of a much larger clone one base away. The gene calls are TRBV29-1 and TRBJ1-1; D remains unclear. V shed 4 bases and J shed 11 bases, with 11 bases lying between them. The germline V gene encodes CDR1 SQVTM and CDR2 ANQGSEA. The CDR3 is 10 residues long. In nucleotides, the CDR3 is TGCAGCGTTGGCTCTGGAGGGGCTTTCTTT. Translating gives CSVGSGGAFF.

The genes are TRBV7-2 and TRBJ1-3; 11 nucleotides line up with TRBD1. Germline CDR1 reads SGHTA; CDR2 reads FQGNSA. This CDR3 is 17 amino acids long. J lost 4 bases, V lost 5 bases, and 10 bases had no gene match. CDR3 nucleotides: TGTGCCAGCAGCCCCGGACAGGGGGCGAGGGGAGGAAACACCATATATTTT. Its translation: CASSPGQGARGGNTIYF.

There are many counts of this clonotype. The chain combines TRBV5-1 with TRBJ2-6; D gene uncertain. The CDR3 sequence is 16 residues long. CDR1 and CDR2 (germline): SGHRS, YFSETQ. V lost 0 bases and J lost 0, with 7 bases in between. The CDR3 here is CASSLAPRSGANVLTF. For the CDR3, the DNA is TGCGCCAGCAGCTTGGCTCCTCGCTCTGGGGCCAACGTCCTGACTTTC.

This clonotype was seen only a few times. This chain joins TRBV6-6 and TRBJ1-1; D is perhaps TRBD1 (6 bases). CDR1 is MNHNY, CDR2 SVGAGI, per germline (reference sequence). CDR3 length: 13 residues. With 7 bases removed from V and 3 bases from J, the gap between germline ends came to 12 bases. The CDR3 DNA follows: TGTGCCAGCAACTATCGGACAGACACTGAAGCTTTCTTT. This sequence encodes CASNYRTDTEAFF.

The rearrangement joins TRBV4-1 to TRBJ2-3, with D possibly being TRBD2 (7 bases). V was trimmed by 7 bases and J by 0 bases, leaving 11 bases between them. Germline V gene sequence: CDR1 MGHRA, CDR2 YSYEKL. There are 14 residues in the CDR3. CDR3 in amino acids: CASTAGASTDTQYF. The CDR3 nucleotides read TGCGCCAGCACGGCGGGGGCTAGCACAGATACGCAGTATTTT.

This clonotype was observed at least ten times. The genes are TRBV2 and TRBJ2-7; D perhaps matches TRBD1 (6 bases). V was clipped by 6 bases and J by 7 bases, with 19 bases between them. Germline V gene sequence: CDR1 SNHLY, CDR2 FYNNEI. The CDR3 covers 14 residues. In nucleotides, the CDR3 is TGTGCCAGCAGGGATCCGGACAGCACCTGGGAGCAGTACTTC. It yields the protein CASRDPDSTWEQYF.

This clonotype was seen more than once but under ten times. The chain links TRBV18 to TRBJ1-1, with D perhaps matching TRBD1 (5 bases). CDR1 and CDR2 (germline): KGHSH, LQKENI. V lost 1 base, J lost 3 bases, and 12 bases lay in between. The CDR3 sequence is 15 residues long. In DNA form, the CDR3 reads TGTGCCAGCTCACCACGCGGTGGCAGGGACACTGAAGCTTTCTTT. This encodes CASSPRGGRDTEAFF.

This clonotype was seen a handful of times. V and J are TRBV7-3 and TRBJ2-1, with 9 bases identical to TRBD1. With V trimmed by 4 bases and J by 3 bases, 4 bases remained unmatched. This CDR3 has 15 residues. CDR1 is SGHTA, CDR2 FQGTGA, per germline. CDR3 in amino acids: CASSSAGQGYNEQFF. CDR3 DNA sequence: TGTGCCAGCAGCTCCGCGGGACAGGGCTACAATGAGCAGTTCTTC.

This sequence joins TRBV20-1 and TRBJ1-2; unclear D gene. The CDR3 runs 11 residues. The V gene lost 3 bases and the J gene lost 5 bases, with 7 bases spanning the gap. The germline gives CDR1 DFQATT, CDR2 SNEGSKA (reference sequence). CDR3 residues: CSARVLYGYTF. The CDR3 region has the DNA TGCAGTGCTAGGGTTCTGTATGGCTACACCTTC.

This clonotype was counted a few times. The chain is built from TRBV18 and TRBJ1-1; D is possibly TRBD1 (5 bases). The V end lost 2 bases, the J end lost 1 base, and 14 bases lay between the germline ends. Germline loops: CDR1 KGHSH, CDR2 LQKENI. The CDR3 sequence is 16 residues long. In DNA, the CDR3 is TGTGCCAGCTCACCATCGGGGGTGTGGGGGAACACTGAAGCTTTCTTT. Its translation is CASSPSGVWGNTEAFF.

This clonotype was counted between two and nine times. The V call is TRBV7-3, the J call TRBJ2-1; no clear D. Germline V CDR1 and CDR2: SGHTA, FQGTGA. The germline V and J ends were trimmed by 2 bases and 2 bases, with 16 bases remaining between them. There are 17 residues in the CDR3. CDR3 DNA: TGTGCCAGCAGCTTAGCGCCCTCTTGGCGGACCTACAATGAGCAGTTCTTC. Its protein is CASSLAPSWRTYNEQFF.

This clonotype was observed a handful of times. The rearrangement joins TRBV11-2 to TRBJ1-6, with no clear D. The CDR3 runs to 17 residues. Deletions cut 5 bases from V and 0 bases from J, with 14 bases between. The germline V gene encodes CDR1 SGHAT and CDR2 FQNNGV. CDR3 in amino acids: CASSREAGSSYNSPLHF. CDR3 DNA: TGTGCCAGCAGCCGAGAGGCGGGGAGCTCCTATAATTCACCCCTCCACTTT.

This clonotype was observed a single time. The CDR3 DNA is TGTGCCAGCAGGGGGAGAGGGACAGCGAATAGCAATCAGCCCCAGCATTTT. It yields the protein CASRGRGTANSNQPQHF. The chain couples TRBV6-1 to TRBJ1-5; 7 nucleotides agree with TRBD1. This CDR3 spans 17 amino acids. Trimming removed 6 bases from V and 0 bases from J; junction bases left unmatched: 11. Germline CDR1 reads MNHNS; CDR2 reads SASEGT.

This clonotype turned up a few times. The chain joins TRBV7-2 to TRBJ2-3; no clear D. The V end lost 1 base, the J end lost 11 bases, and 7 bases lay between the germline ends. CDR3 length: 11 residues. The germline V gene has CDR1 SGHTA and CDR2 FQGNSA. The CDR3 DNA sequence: TGTGCCAGCAGCTTAGATGCCAGGCAGTATTTT. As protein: CASSLDARQYF.

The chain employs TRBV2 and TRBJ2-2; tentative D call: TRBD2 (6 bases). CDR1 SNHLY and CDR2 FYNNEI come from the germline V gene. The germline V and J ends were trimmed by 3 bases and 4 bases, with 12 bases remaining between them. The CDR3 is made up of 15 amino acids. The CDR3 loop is CASSDLRGPTGELFF. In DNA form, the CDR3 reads TGTGCCAGCAGTGATTTGCGGGGCCCCACCGGGGAGCTGTTTTTT.

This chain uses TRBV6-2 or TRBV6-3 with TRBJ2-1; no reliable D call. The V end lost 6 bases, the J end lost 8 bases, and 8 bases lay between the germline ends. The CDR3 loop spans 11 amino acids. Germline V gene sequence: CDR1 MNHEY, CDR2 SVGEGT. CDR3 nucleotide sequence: TGTGCCAGCAGCTACGGCGATGAGCAGTTCTTC. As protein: CASSYGDEQFF.

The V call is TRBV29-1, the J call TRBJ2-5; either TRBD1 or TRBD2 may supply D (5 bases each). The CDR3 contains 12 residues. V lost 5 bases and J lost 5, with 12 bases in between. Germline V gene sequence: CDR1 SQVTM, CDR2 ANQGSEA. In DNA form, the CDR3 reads TGCAGCGTTTTGGGGGTGACGGAGACCCAGTACTTC. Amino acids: CSVLGVTETQYF.

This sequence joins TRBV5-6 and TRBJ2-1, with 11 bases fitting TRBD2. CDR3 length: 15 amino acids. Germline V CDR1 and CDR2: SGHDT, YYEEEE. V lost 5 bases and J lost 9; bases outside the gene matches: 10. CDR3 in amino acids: CASRGSSGGRGEQFF. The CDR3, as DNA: TGTGCCAGCAGGGGATCTAGCGGGGGGCGAGGTGAGCAGTTCTTC.

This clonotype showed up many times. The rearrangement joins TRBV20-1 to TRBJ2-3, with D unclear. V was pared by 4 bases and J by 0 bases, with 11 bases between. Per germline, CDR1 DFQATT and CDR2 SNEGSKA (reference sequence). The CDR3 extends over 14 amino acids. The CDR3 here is CSAKIPASTDTQYF. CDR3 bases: TGCAGTGCTAAAATCCCGGCTAGCACAGATACGCAGTATTTT.

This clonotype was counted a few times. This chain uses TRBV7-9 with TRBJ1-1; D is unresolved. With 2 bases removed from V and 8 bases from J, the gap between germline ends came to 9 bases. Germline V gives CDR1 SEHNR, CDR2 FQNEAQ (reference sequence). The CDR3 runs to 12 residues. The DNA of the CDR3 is TGTGCCAGCAGCTTAATACAGAACGAAGCTTTCTTT. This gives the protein CASSLIQNEAFF.

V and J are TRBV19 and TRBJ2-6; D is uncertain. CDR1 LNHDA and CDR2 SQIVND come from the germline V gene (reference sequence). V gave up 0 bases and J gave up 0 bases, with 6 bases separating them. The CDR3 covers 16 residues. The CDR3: CASSIDSASGANVLTF. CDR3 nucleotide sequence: TGTGCCAGTAGTATAGACAGCGCCTCTGGGGCCAACGTCCTGACTTTC.

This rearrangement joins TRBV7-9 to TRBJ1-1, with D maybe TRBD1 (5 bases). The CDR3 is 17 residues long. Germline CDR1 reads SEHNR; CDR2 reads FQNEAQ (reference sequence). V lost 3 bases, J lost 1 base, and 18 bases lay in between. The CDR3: CASSFKFREGKNTEAFF. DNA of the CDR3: TGTGCCAGCAGCTTTAAATTCAGGGAGGGAAAGAACACTGAAGCTTTCTTT.

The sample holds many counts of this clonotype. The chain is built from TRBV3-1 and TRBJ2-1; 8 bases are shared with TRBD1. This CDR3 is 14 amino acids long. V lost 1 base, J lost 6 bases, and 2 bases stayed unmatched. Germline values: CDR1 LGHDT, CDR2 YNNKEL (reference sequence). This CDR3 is CASSQGQGSNEQFF. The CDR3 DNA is TGTGCCAGCAGCCAAGGACAGGGGAGCAATGAGCAGTTCTTC.